This TCR beta chain was identified in a study of HIV-infected patients and healthy controls. Across the whole study: No general T-cell lymphocytopenia was present, and per-chain CDR3 totals resembled those of controls.

In this sample, this clonotype turned up many times. Alpha and beta constant-region primers primed reverse transcription of approximately 460 ng RNA. Using multiplexing indices, alpha and beta chain libraries were generated apart by chain-specific third strand synthesis. TCRdb re-called the 5' RACE reads with MiXCR, one entry per CDR3 protein. The sample consists of approximately 7,700 distinct CDR3 sequences, roughly 6% of them appearing once. All unsorted peripheral T cells were captured because whole blood was used without fractionation. In germline, CDR1 is KGHDR, CDR2 SFDVKD. The CDR3 runs to 17 residues. V shed 3 bases and J 4 bases; nucleotides not matched to a gene: 5.

This rearrangement joins TRBV24-1 to TRBJ2-3; 14 positions agree with TRBD2. The material sequenced was blood, taken before antiretroviral therapy. The clonotype originates from an adult with HIV infection. CDR3 in DNA: TGTGCCACCAGTGATCCCGGACTAGCGGGGGGCTCAGATACGCAGTATTTT. Translation gives CATSDPGLAGGSDTQYF.